A selection of T cell receptor beta chains follows, all from one sample in a study of response to subunit inactivated influenza vaccine. TCRdb passed the RT-PCR reads through MiXCR, listing each CDR3 protein once. The sample has 650,000 to 800,000 distinct CDR3 sequences, approximately 18% seen once. Here the sequenced sample was PBMCs from blood, taken roughly 5 days after vaccination. These receptors were taken from a man aged 45-65 years who received an inactivated influenza vaccine. Both conserved end residues are part of each CDR3.

TRBV7-2	16	TRBJ1-1	CASSPLARGKGIEAFF
TRBV7-9	13	TRBJ2-2	CASLAGNTGELFF
TRBV7-2	16	TRBJ1-5	CASSLEFGRYNQPQHF
TRBV3-1	14	TRBJ2-3	CASSQVPGTDTQYF
TRBV20-1	13	TRBJ1-4	CSASGGSNEKLFF
TRBV4-3	17	TRBJ2-7	CASSQDWGGGWSYEQYF
TRBV18	15	TRBJ2-1	CASSPLAGINNEQFF
TRBV29-1	13	TRBJ2-1	CSAPRENYNEQFF
TRBV29-1	12	TRBJ2-7	CSVTTGSYEQYF
TRBV18	13	TRBJ2-1	CASSPRQDNEQFF
TRBV20-1	16	TRBJ2-7	CSAIGGGGRRTYEQYF
TRBV3-1	16	TRBJ2-3	CASSQTRLAGGDTQYF
TRBV12-3/TRBV12-4	14	TRBJ2-5	CASSLGGGQETQYF
TRBV20-1	15	TRBJ1-5	CSARESGEGNQPQHF
TRBV12-3/TRBV12-4	13	TRBJ1-5	CASRKTGDQPQHF
TRBV14	16	TRBJ2-5	CASSRSGFASGQTQYF
TRBV20-1	14	TRBJ2-7	CSARDPTGGDEQYF
TRBV5-1	14	TRBJ2-1	CASRPGQSGNEQFF
TRBV7-6	17	TRBJ2-1	CASSKAPTSGSRNEQFF
TRBV20-1	15	TRBJ2-5	CSARDSRDPQETQYF
TRBV5-1	16	TRBJ2-1	CASSLGLAGSYNEQFF
TRBV20-1	16	TRBJ2-1	CSAGAPFEAAYNEQFF
TRBV28	16	TRBJ2-7	CASSLDIWDSSYEQYF
TRBV6-1	15	TRBJ2-7	CASSPTPGRPVEQYF
TRBV20-1	16	TRBJ1-5	CSADQIQGVLNQPQHF
TRBV20-1	15	TRBJ2-3	CSARDDRAATDTQYF
TRBV5-1	15	TRBJ2-3	CASSFGQGPTDTQYF
TRBV6-5	18	TRBJ2-1	CASSSPRGRDKIYNEQFF
TRBV12-3/TRBV12-4	14	TRBJ1-6	CASSLTQYNSPLHF
TRBV7-9	11	TRBJ2-7	CASTRGHEQYF
TRBV20-1	11	TRBJ1-2	CSARIYYGYTF
TRBV18	13	TRBJ1-1	CASSPEVPGEAFF
TRBV6-2/TRBV6-3	15	TRBJ2-1	CASSRLVAPNNEQFF
TRBV3-1	15	TRBJ2-1	CASSQELAGLYEQFF
TRBV20-1	15	TRBJ2-5	CSASISGRASETQYF
TRBV6-4	13	TRBJ2-1	CATARDRRNEQFF
TRBV29-1	15	TRBJ2-1	CSVEAPGQGFGEQFF
TRBV4-1	14	TRBJ1-1	CASSPRDREPEAFF
TRBV6-2/TRBV6-3	18	TRBJ2-7	CASSYSRVAGVFSYEQYF
TRBV5-1	14	TRBJ2-7	CASSLNSGAYEQYF
TRBV28	18	TRBJ2-4	CASSRRAGYLLSKNIQYF
TRBV7-2	14	TRBJ2-3	CASSREGAGDTQYF
TRBV2	16	TRBJ2-3	CASSPKGTSNTDTQYF
TRBV10-3	14	TRBJ2-1	CAISGQTLVNEQFF
TRBV24-1	15	TRBJ2-5	CATSEDRDFQETQYF
TRBV4-2	14	TRBJ2-2	CASSQGGWAGELFF
TRBV4-3	20	TRBJ2-7	CASSQIAFGSGTPSSYEQYF
TRBV4-2	16	TRBJ2-2	CASSQDYAGVSGELFF
TRBV15	13	TRBJ2-1	CATSTHYDNEQFF
TRBV4-2	17	TRBJ2-1	CASSQTGTTSSYNEQFF
TRBV29-1	14	TRBJ2-2	CSVLTGGNTGELFF
TRBV5-1	14	TRBJ2-1	CASSLGQVYNEQFF
TRBV10-2	15	TRBJ2-7	CASNWEGASSYEQYF
TRBV11-3	15	TRBJ2-2	CASSSDRGPAGELFF
TRBV4-3	17	TRBJ2-3	CASSQAFRPSRTDTQYF
TRBV27	14	TRBJ2-3	CASSLGGLRDTQYF
TRBV12-3/TRBV12-4	14	TRBJ2-7	CASSLGHVAYEQYF
TRBV20-1	15	TRBJ2-7	CSASHGRKGGYEQYF
TRBV4-3	15	TRBJ1-2	CASSQGTGRYSGYTF
TRBV15	15	TRBJ2-2	CATSRGTGNTGELFF